The text below deals with one T cell receptor (beta chain). What it binds is unknown. These data originate in a study of shared clonotypes between healthy human individuals. Study-level points and caveats: Among the subsets, naive ones generally showed larger estimated richness than memory ones. Among donors, the sharing of clonotypes was expected to be influenced by sequencing depth.

In the sorted-subset replicate PCRs, 200 ng DNA, tens of thousands of T cell genomes, was used. Assay: immunoSEQ multiplex PCR; the TCRdb copy retains only in-frame clones and omits some. The profile covers about 100,000 clones, with 60% to 70% appearing a single time and around half taken by the ten largest. Germline V gives CDR1 SGHRS, CDR2 YFSETQ. This CDR3 region has 16 residues. Trimming at V came to 0 bases and at J to 6 bases, leaving 7 bases not matched to a gene. The sample consisted of memory CD8+ T cells sorted from blood. Subset defined: CD45RO+ cells pooled with CCR7-negative TemRA cells. The TCR originated in a man aged 25-45 years in good health. The chain employs TRBV5-1 and TRBJ2-1, with 9 bases lining up with TRBD2. The CDR3 DNA reads TGCGCCAGCAGCTTGGCCGGGACTAGCTCACTCAATGAGCAGTTCTTC. The encoded protein is CASSLAGTSSLNEQFF.